This T cell receptor (beta chain) emerged from a study of cytomegalovirus exposure and HLA in healthy donors. Trimming stripped 5 bases from V and 6 bases from J, with 16 bases between. In germline, CDR1 is SEHNR, CDR2 FQNEAQ (reference sequence). CDR3 length: 15 residues. With 60 Vbeta and 13 Jbeta primers, the PCR was carried out. Clones were read by immunoSEQ multiplex PCR, and TCRdb kept only the in-frame ones, dropping some. Here the sample spans some 130,000 clones, more than 75% being singletons. This sequence originates from a female donor in good health and CMV-seronegative. Sequenced input: PBMCs. The chain joins TRBV7-9 to TRBJ2-2; possible D gene TRBD1, 6 bases. This CDR3 is CASSVHRERAGELFF. Here the CDR3 DNA reads TGTGCCAGCAGCGTGCACAGGGAACGGGCCGGGGAGCTGTTTTTT.